Following are 16 T cell receptor beta chains from one sample sequenced in a study of Graves' ophthalmopathy and Graves' hyperthyroidism. For repertoire sequencing, the TCR beta CDR3 regions were amplified from RNA transcripts. RT-PCR in the first round used HTBI primers; a second-round multiplex PCR followed. TCRdb recomputed calls from the multiplex PCR reads with MiXCR, one row per CDR3 protein. The sample lists under 800,000 distinct CDR3 sequences, around a fifth occurring once. Sequenced sample: peripheral blood. The receptor source for this set is a woman between 18 and 30 years old with stable Graves' hyperthyroidism. Some clones in this sample may be carry-over from other donors' samples.

This clonotype turned up a few times. The V gene is TRBV7-2, the J gene TRBJ2-5; D gene unclear. Per germline, CDR1 SGHTA and CDR2 FQGNSA. The V and J ends lost 5 bases and 5 bases respectively, with 12 bases between them. This CDR3 has 13 amino acids. This CDR3 is CASSVGSSETQYF. As DNA, the CDR3 is TGTGCCAGCAGCGTGGGTTCCTCGGAGACCCAGTACTTC.

This clonotype was seen repeatedly, ten times or more. This chain links TRBV30 with TRBJ1-2; D unresolved. The CDR3 runs to 14 residues. V lost 2 bases, J lost 3 bases, and 13 bases lay in between. Germline-derived CDR1 and CDR2 are GTSNPN and SVGIG (reference sequence). The CDR3 protein is CAWSLPGLDYGYTF. DNA for the CDR3: TGTGCCTGGAGTCTTCCAGGTTTGGACTATGGCTACACCTTC.

Ten or more counts support this clonotype. This chain connects TRBV7-2 to TRBJ1-1; D not resolved. Trimming removed 5 bases from V and 6 bases from J, with 19 bases in between. The CDR3 is 15 amino acids. The germline V gene has CDR1 SGHTA and CDR2 FQGNSA. CDR3 nucleotides: TGTGCCAGCAGCCGTGATCTGGTAGTAATTGCTGAAGCTTTCTTT. Encoded protein: CASSRDLVVIAEAFF.

In DNA form, the CDR3 reads TGTGCCAGCAGCGGATCGCAGGGAGGGTGGTCCTACGAGCAGTACTTC. Amino acids: CASSGSQGGWSYEQYF. The V and J genes are TRBV6-1 and TRBJ2-7; TRBD2 aligns across 7 bases. CDR3 length: 16 residues. Trimming at V came to 6 bases and at J to 1 base, leaving 12 bases not matched to a gene. The germline gives CDR1 MNHNS, CDR2 SASEGT.

V and J are TRBV28 and TRBJ1-5; D ambiguous. Trimming removed 3 bases from V and 0 bases from J, with 12 bases in between. The germline V gene encodes CDR1 MDHEN and CDR2 SYDVKM. There are 16 residues in the CDR3. The CDR3 is CASSFPDGYSNQPQHF. The CDR3, as DNA: TGTGCCAGCAGTTTCCCGGACGGTTATAGCAATCAGCCCCAGCATTTT.

There are many counts of this clonotype. The chain is built from TRBV27 and TRBJ2-2; TRBD1 matches 7 bases. The CDR3 is 14 residues long. The trim removed 5 bases at V and 7 bases at J, leaving 7 bases unmatched. Per germline, CDR1 MNHEY and CDR2 SMNVEV (reference sequence). CDR3 sequence (DNA): TGTGCCAGCAGTCCAGACAGGGTGGTCGGGGAGCTGTTTTTT. Its translation is CASSPDRVVGELFF.

This clonotype was detected a few times. The chain joins TRBV5-1 to TRBJ2-5; perhaps TRBD1 as D (6 bases). The V end was cut by 0 bases, the J end by 1 base, with 10 bases between. Germline values: CDR1 SGHRS, CDR2 YFSETQ. The CDR3 runs to 15 residues. The CDR3, as DNA: TGCGCCAGCAGCTTGGCCCAAGGGGGCCAAGAGACCCAGTACTTC. It codes for CASSLAQGGQETQYF. The whole variable domain, filled in from reference TRBV5-1 and TRBJ2-5, reads KAGVTQTPRYLIKTRGQQVTLSCSPISGHRSVSWYQQTPGQGLQFLFEYFSETQRNKGNFPGRFSGRQFSNSRSEMNVSTLELGDSALYLCASSLAQGGQETQYFGPGTRLLVL.

This clonotype was found a few times. This rearrangement joins TRBV4-1 to TRBJ1-1, with D possibly being TRBD1 (5 bases). CDR1 is MGHRA, CDR2 YSYEKL, per germline. There are 17 residues in the CDR3. Trimming removed 0 bases from V and 2 bases from J, with 16 bases in between. The CDR3 sequence: CASSQESPRTHNTEAFF. The CDR3 nucleotides read TGCGCCAGCAGCCAAGAATCTCCAAGGACACACAACACTGAAGCTTTCTTT.

In the case of this clonotype: Lacking the conserved final phenylalanine or tryptophan, this CDR3 likely reflects a read error. The V call is TRBV12-3 or TRBV12-4, the J call TRBJ1-1, with D unclear. Deletions cut 3 bases from V and 10 bases from J, with 21 bases between. The CDR3 extends over 15 amino acids. For the CDR3, the DNA is TGTGCCAGCAGTTTTTTTAAGGGCCCTCGGCGGAGAGCTTTCCTT. Translated: CASSFFKGPRRRAFL.

The table lists this clonotype with a few counts. The chain carries TRBV6-1 and TRBJ2-5; D perhaps matches TRBD2 (5 bases). The V end lost 6 bases, the J end lost 0 bases, and 14 bases lay between the germline ends. The CDR3 loop spans 15 amino acids. The germline V gene encodes CDR1 MNHNS and CDR2 SASEGT. The CDR3 DNA sequence: TGTGCCAGCAGGGCCCCTCGGCGGGACCAAGAGACCCAGTACTTC. This encodes CASRAPRRDQETQYF.

The chain links TRBV5-1 to TRBJ1-1; D is ambiguous. CDR1 and CDR2 from the germline V gene are SGHRS and YFSETQ. Trimming took 5 bases from V and 6 from J, leaving 20 bases between them. The CDR3 has 15 amino acids. The CDR3 DNA reads as TGCGCCAGCAGGGCCGGACCAACTACGACGGCTGAAGCTTTCTTT. Amino acid sequence: CASRAGPTTTAEAFF.

This clonotype has a count of ten or more. The chain employs TRBV12-3 or TRBV12-4 and TRBJ2-5; a weak D match, TRBD2 (5 bases). Trimming cost V 3 bases and J 2 bases, with 10 bases left between them. There are 14 residues in the CDR3. CDR3 nucleotide sequence: TGTGCCAGCAGTTTTCTAGCCTTACAAGAGACCCAGTACTTC. The encoded protein is CASSFLALQETQYF.

At least ten counts were recorded for this clonotype. The gene calls are TRBV12-3 or TRBV12-4 and TRBJ1-2; a weak D match, TRBD1 (5 bases). The CDR3 contains 13 residues. V dropped 6 bases and J dropped 6 bases, with 14 bases sitting between them. The CDR3 here is CASRFRADHGYTF. For the CDR3, the DNA is TGTGCCAGCAGGTTCAGGGCGGACCATGGCTACACCTTC.

This clonotype was seen ten or more times. V and J are TRBV2 and TRBJ1-5; D gene ambiguous. The CDR3 totals 14 residues. V lost 3 bases to trimming and J lost 0 bases, with 6 bases between them. CDR1 SNHLY and CDR2 FYNNEI come from the germline V gene. The chain's CDR3 is CASSDDGSNQPQHF. DNA for the CDR3: TGTGCCAGCAGTGACGACGGTAGCAATCAGCCCCAGCATTTT. The whole variable domain, filled in from reference TRBV2 and TRBJ1-5, reads EPEVTQTPSHQVTQMGQEVILRCVPISNHLYFYWYRQILGQKVEFLVSFYNNEISEKSEIFDDQFSVERPDGSNFTLKIRSTKLEDSAMYFCASSDDGSNQPQHFGDGTRLSIL.

The chain uses TRBV20-1 and TRBJ2-5; 11 nucleotides agree with TRBD1. Looked up from germline, CDR1 is DFQATT and CDR2 is SNEGSKA (reference sequence). The ends lost 1 base at V and 4 bases at J; junction bases unmatched: 2. This CDR3 spans 14 amino acids. The CDR3 coding sequence is TGCAGTGCTAGAGGGACAGGGGGCGCAGAGACCCAGTACTTC. As protein: CSARGTGGAETQYF.

V gene TRBV18 combines with J gene TRBJ2-7; TRBD1 aligns across 7 bases. CDR1 KGHSH and CDR2 LQKENI come from the germline V gene. The length of the CDR3 is 14 residues. The trim removed 0 bases at V and 7 bases at J, leaving 6 bases unmatched. The DNA of the CDR3 is TGTGCCAGCTCACCACCGGGACAGAGGAGGGAGCAGTACTTC. Translated: CASSPPGQRREQYF.